This TCR beta chain was found in a study of Ad26.COV2.S vaccination and SARS-CoV-2 variants. Data came from immunoSEQ multiplex PCR; TCRdb stores just in-frame clones and leaves some out. The profile covers 410,000 or so clones, with around 93% appearing a single time and around 1.8% taken by the ten largest. Described treatment: some 19 received Ad26.COV2.S at low or high dose, single or two shots; about five received placebo; per-sample allocation not given. Day 63 after the first injection of vaccine or placebo was the sampling time. The CDR3 totals 16 residues. V lost 3 bases and J 2 bases, leaving 15 bases between the germline ends. Germline-derived CDR1 and CDR2 are LNHDA and SQIVND (reference sequence).

The chain couples TRBV19 to TRBJ2-3, with D perhaps matching TRBD1 (6 bases). This specimen consisted of peripheral blood, obtained in a trial of Ad26.COV2.S vaccine versus placebo. This sequence was found in a person aged 18-65 years who received the Ad26.COV2.S COVID-19 vaccine or a placebo. The CDR3 is CASSISRGWITDTQYF. The CDR3 DNA follows: TGTGCCAGTAGTATTTCCAGGGGTTGGATCACAGATACGCAGTATTTT.